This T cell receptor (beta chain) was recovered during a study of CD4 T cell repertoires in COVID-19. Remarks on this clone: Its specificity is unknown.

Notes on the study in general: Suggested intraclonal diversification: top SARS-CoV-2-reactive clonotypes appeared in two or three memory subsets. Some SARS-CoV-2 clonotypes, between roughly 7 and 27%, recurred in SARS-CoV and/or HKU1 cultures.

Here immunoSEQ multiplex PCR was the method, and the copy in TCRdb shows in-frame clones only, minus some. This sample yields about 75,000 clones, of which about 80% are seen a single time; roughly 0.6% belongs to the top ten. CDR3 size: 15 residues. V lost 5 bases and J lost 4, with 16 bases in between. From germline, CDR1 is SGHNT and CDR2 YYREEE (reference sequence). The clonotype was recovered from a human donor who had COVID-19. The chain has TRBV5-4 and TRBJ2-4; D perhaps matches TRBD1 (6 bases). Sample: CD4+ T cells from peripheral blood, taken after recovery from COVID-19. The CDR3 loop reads CASSPGLGGKNIQYF. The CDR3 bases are TGTGCCAGCAGTCCGGGGTTAGGGGGTAAAAACATTCAGTACTTC.